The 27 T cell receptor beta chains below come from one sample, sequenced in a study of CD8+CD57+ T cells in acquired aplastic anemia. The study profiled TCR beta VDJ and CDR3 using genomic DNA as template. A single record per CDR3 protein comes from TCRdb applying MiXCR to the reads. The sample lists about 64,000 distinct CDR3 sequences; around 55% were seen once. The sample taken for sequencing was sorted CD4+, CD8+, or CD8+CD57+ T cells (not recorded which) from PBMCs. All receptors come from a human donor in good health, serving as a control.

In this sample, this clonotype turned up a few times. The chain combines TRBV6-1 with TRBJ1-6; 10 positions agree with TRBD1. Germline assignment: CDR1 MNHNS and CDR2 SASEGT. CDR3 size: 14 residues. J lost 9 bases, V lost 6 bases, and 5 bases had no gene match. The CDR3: CASRGGDRGSPLHF. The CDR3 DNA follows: TGTGCCAGCAGGGGGGGGGACAGGGGTTCACCCCTCCACTTT.

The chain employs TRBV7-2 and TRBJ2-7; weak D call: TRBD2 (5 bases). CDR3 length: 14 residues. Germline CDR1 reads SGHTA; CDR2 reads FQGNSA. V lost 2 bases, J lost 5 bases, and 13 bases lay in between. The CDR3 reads CASSLHRGLDEQYF. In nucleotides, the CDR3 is TGTGCCAGCAGCTTACATAGAGGACTCGACGAGCAGTACTTC.

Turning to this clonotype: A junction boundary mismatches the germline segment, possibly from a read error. The CDR3 DNA sequence: TGTGCCAGCAGCGAAGGGAGCGGGAGTATAAATGAGCAGTTCTTC. Protein product: CASSEGSGSINEQFF. The chain uses TRBV2 and TRBJ2-1, with TRBD2 matching 8 bases. CDR3 length: 15 amino acids. CDR1 and CDR2 (germline): SNHLY, FYNNEI.

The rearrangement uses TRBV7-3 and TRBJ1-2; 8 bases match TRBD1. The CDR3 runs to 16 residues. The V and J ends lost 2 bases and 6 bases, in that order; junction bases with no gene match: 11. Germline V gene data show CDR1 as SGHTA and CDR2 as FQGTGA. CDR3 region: CASSLEPGQVFHGYTF. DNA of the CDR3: TGTGCCAGCAGCTTAGAACCGGGACAGGTCTTCCATGGCTACACCTTC. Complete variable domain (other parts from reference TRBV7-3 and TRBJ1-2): GAGVSQTPSNKVTEKGKYVELRCDPISGHTALYWYRQSLGQGPEFLIYFQGTGAADDSGLPNDRFFAVRPEGSVSTLKIQRTERGDSAVYLCASSLEPGQVFHGYTFGSGTRLTVV.

CDR3 nucleotides: TGTGCCAGCAGCTTAGTCCCTAGCGGGGGAATCGAGCAGTACTTC. Encoded protein: CASSLVPSGGIEQYF. This chain links TRBV11-1 with TRBJ2-7; 10 bases fit TRBD2. Trimming removed 1 base from V and 6 bases from J; junction bases left unmatched: 6. The CDR3 totals 15 residues. Germline CDR1 SGHAT, CDR2 FQDESV (reference sequence).

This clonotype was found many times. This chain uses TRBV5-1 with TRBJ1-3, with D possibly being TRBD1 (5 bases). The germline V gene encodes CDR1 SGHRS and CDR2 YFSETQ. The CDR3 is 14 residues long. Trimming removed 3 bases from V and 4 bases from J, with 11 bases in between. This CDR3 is CASSWGEPGNTIYF. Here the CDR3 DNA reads TGCGCCAGCAGCTGGGGGGAGCCCGGAAACACCATATATTTT.

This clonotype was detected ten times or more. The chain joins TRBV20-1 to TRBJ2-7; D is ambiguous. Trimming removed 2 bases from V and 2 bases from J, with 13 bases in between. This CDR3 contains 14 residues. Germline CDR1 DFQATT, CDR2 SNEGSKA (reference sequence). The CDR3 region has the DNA TGCAGTGCTAGAAGTCCAGAGCCTGCCTACGAGCAGTACTTC. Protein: CSARSPEPAYEQYF.

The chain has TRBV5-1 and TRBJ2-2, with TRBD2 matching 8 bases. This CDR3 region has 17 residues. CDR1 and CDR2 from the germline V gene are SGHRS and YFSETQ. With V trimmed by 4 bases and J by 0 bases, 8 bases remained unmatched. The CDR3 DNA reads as TGCGCCAGCAGCAGGGAGGCTAGCGGGTCGAACACCGGGGAGCTGTTTTTT. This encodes CASSREASGSNTGELFF.

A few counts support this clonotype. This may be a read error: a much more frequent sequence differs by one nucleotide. DNA for the CDR3: TGCGCCAGCAGCTTCGGCAAGGGGGACACCGGGGAGCTGTTTTTT. Translating gives CASSFGKGDTGELFF. This chain connects TRBV5-1 to TRBJ2-2; a weak D match, TRBD1 (6 bases). From germline, CDR1 is SGHRS and CDR2 YFSETQ. The CDR3 is made up of 15 amino acids. V lost 2 bases and J 3 bases, leaving 11 bases between the germline ends.

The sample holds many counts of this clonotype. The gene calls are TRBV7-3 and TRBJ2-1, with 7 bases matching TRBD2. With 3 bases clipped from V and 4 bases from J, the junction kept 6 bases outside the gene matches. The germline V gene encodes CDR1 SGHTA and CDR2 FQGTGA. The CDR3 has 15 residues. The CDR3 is CASSLSGTPYNEQFF. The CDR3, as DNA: TGTGCCAGCAGCTTGAGCGGGACCCCTTACAATGAGCAGTTCTTC.

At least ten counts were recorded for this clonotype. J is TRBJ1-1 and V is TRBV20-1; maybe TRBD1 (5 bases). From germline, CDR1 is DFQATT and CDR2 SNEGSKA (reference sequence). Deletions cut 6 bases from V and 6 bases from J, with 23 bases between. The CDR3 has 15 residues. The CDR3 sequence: CSANSLQDRGPEAFF. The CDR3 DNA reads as TGCAGTGCCAACTCTCTTCAAGACAGAGGGCCTGAAGCTTTCTTT.

CDR3 amino acids: CSVVDGQGNTEAFF. Written as DNA, the CDR3 is TGCAGCGTTGTAGACGGACAGGGGAACACTGAAGCTTTCTTT. The chain couples TRBV29-1 to TRBJ1-1; 8 nucleotides line up with TRBD1. The germline V gene encodes CDR1 SQVTM and CDR2 ANQGSEA. The ends lost 4 bases at V and 1 base at J; junction bases unmatched: 5. The CDR3 consists of 14 residues.

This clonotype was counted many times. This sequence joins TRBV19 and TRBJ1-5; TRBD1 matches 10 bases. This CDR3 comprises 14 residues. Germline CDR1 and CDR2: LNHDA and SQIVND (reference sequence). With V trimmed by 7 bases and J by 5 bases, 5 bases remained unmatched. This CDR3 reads CASTSTGGDQPQHF. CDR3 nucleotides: TGTGCCAGTACTTCGACAGGGGGCGATCAGCCCCAGCATTTT.

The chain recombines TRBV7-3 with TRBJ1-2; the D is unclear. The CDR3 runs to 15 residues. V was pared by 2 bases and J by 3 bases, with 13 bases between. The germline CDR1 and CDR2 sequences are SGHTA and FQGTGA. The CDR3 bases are TGTGCCAGCAGCTTAGGTGCAGGAAGGGACTATGGCTACACCTTC. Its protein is CASSLGAGRDYGYTF.

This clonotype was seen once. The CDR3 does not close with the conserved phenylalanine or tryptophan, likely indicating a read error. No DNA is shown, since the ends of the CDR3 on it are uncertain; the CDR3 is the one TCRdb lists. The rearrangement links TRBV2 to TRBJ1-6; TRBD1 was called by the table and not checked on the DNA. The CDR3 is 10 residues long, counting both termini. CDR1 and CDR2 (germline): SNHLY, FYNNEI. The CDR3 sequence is CASSRQSSNY.

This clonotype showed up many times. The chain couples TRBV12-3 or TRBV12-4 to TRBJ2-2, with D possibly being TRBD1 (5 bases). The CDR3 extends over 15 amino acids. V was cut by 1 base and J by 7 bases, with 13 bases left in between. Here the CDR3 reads CASSLEATAGGELFF. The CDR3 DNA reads TGTGCCAGCAGTTTAGAAGCGACAGCAGGCGGGGAGCTGTTTTTT.

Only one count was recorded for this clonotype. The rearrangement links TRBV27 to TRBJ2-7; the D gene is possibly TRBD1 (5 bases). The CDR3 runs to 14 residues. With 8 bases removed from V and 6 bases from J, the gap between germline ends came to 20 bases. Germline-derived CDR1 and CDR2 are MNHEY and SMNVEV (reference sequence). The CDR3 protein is CASSPGRSGSEQYF. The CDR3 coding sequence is TGTGCCAGCTCACCAGGGCGGTCCGGTTCCGAGCAGTACTTC.

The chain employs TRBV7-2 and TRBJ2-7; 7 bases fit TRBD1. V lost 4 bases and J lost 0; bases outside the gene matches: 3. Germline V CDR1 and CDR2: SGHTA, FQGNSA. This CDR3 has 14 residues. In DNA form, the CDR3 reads TGTGCCAGCAGCTCTACAGGGGTCTCCTACGAGCAGTACTTC. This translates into CASSSTGVSYEQYF.

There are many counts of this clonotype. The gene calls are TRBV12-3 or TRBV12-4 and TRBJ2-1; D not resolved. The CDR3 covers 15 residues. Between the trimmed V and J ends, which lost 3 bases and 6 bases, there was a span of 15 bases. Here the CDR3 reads CASSLFPALGNEQFF. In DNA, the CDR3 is TGTGCCAGCAGTTTGTTCCCAGCCCTAGGCAATGAGCAGTTCTTC.

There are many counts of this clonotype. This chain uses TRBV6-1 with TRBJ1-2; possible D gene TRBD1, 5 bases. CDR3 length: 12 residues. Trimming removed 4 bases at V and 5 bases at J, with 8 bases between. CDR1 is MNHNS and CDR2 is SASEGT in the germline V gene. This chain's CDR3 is CASSVGGYGYTF. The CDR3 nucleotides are TGTGCCAGCAGTGTGGGGGGTTATGGCTACACCTTC.

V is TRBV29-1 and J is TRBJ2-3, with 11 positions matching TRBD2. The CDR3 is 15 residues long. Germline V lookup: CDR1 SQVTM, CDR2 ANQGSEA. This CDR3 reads CGATGTSGLTDTQYF. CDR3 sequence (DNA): TGCGGCGCTACCGGGACTAGCGGACTCACAGATACGCAGTATTTT.

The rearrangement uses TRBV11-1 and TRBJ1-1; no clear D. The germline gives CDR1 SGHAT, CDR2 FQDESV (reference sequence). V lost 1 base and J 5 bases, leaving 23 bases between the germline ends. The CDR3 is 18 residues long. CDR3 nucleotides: TGTGCCAGCAGCTTAGGAGATGCGGGGTCCCGAACGAGGACTGAAGCTTTCTTT. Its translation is CASSLGDAGSRTRTEAFF.

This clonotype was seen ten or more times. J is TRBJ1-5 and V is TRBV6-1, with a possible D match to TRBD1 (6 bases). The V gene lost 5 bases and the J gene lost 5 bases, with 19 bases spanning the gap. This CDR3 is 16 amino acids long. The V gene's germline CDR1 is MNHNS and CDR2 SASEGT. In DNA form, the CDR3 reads TGTGCCAGCAGTCTGTACAGGGACCTGGGACATCAGCCCCAGCATTTT. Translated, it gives CASSLYRDLGHQPQHF.

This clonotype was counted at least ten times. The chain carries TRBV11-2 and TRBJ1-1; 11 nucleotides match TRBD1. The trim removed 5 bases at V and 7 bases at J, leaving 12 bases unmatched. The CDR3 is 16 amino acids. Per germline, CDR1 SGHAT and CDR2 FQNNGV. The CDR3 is CASSRVRTGGLNEAFF. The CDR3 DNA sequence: TGTGCCAGCAGCCGGGTCCGGACAGGGGGCTTGAATGAAGCTTTCTTT. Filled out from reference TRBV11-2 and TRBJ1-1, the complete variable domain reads EAGVAQSPRYKIIEKRQSVAFWCNPISGHATLYWYQQILGQGPKLLIQFQNNGVVDDSQLPKDRFSAERLKGVDSTLKIQPAKLEDSAVYLCASSRVRTGGLNEAFFGQGTRLTVV.

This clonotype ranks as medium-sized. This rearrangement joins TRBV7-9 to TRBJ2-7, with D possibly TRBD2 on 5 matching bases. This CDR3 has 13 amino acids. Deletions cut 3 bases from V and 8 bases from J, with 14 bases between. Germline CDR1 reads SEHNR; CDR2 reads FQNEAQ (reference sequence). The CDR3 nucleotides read TGTGCCAGCAGCTTCGGGCTGGGAGCGAAGCAGTACTTC. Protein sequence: CASSFGLGAKQYF.

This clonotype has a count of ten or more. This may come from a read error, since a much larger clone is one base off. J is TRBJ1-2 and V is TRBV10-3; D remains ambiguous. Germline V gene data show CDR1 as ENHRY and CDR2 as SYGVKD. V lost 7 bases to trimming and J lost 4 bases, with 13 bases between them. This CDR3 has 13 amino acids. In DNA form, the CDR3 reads TGTGCCATCACCCAAGCCATGGGCTATGGCTACACCTTC. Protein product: CAITQAMGYGYTF.

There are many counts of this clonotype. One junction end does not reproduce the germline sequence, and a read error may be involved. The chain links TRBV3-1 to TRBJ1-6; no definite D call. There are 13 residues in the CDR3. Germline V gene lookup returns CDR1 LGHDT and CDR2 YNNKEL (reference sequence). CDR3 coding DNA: TGTACCAGCAGCAACAAGAGACGATCACCCCTCCACTTT. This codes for CTSSNKRRSPLHF.